Sequencing of this T cell receptor (beta chain) was carried out in a study of T cells expressing NK-cell markers. The length of the CDR3 is 15 residues. Germline V gene sequence: CDR1 SGHTA, CDR2 FQGNSA. TCRdb re-analyzed the 5' RACE reads; it lists each CDR3 protein once, without DNA. The sample data list 250,000 to 300,000 distinct CDR3 sequences. The genes are TRBV7-2 and TRBJ2-1; lacking DNA, the TRBD1 call made by TCRdb goes unchecked. The clonotype originates from a man between 18 and 35 years old in good health. Sequenced material: blood T cells: a sorted CD56 or NKG2C T cell subset, CD4+ or CD8+ T cells, or bulk PBMC T cells (not recorded which). The CDR3 protein is CASSWGQGSYNEQFF.